This T cell receptor (beta chain) was identified during a study of blood T cell repertoires in COVID-19. The wider study: The United States, Italy and Spain were the sources of the acute and convalescent COVID-19 samples. Nucleic acid was either cDNA or gDNA, and it came from T cells, B-cell-depleted T cells, or PBMCs.

The CDR3 totals 16 residues. Trimming took off 5 bases at V and 7 bases at J, with 21 bases between the two ends. Germline values: CDR1 SGHNT, CDR2 YYREEE (reference sequence). This table comes from immunoSEQ multiplex PCR, and its TCRdb copy is limited to in-frame clones, with some not included. The sample lists about 210,000 clones, approximately 90% occurring once. The J gene is TRBJ1-4, the V gene TRBV5-4, with D possibly being TRBD1 (6 bases). Sequencing was carried out using peripheral blood. The sequence derives from a man between 65 and 85 years old with acute or convalescent COVID-19. The CDR3 nucleotides are TGTGCCAGCAGTTTTGGGGGAAAACAGGGTCCTGAAAAACTGTTTTTT. This encodes CASSFGGKQGPEKLFF.